Below are 4 T cell receptor beta chains sequenced from a single sample in a study of T cells expressing NK-cell markers. Following a re-call of the 5' RACE reads, TCRdb has one entry per CDR3 protein and lacks DNA. Here the sample table reports 140,000 to 150,000 distinct CDR3 sequences. The sample was blood T cells: a sorted CD56 or NKG2C T cell subset, CD4+ or CD8+ T cells, or bulk PBMC T cells (not recorded which). All receptors come from a man in his late teens or twenties in good health.

The chain links TRBV9 to TRBJ2-1; TCRdb picks TRBD1, but there is no DNA to check that call. Per the germline V gene, CDR1 is SGDLS and CDR2 is YYNGEE. The CDR3 loop spans 15 amino acids. This CDR3 reads CASSSGTFTRNEQFF.

The rearrangement links TRBV6-1 to TRBJ1-3; TCRdb returns TRBD1, unconfirmable since there is no DNA. Per germline, CDR1 MNHNS and CDR2 SASEGT. CDR3 size: 14 residues. The CDR3: CASRLGRLGNTIYF.

The rearrangement joins TRBV7-6 to TRBJ2-1; TCRdb reports TRBD1, a call that lacks DNA to check it against. Germline CDR1 and CDR2: SGHVS and FNYEAQ. This CDR3 is built from 14 residues. CDR3 region: CASSFRVGLNEQFF.

The chain carries TRBV5-1 and TRBJ1-2. Germline V CDR1 and CDR2: SGHRS, YFSETQ. This CDR3 spans 13 amino acids. This CDR3 is CASSLSTYYGYTF.